This TCR beta chain was recorded in a study of Graves' ophthalmopathy and Graves' hyperthyroidism. Study-level information: The collection of peripheral blood took place at initial diagnosis, before any treatment.

This clonotype has a single count. V shed 6 bases and J shed 8 bases, with 16 bases lying between them. The germline V gene encodes CDR1 SGHTA and CDR2 FQGNSA. The CDR3 is made up of 14 amino acids. TCR beta CDR3 regions were amplified from RNA transcripts. First-round RT-PCR with HTBI primers preceded a second-round multiplex PCR. From the multiplex PCR reads, TCRdb called clonotypes with MiXCR, one entry per CDR3 protein. The sample records 740,000 or so distinct CDR3 sequences, roughly 41% being singletons. Pregnancy or lactation, uncontrolled infections and other autoimmune diseases were grounds for excluding patients. More than 7.5 ml of fresh blood yielded the PBMCs by density gradient.

This receptor was identified in an adult man with Graves' ophthalmopathy. Sequencing used peripheral blood. The chain is built from TRBV7-2 and TRBJ1-4; the D gene is possibly TRBD1 (6 bases). As DNA, the CDR3 is TGTGCCAGCAGTTACGGACAGAATTACGAAAAACTGTTTTTT. This translates into CASSYGQNYEKLFF. Variable domain in full (rest from reference TRBV7-2 and TRBJ1-4): GAGVSQSPSNKVTEKGKDVELRCDPISGHTALYWYRQSLGQGLEFLIYFQGNSAPDKSGLPSDRFSAERTGGSVSTLTIQRTQQEDSAVYLCASSYGQNYEKLFFGSGTQLSVL.